One sample yielded the 4 T cell receptor beta chains listed below, sequenced in a study of blood T cells in healthy people across ages. Primed by a sample-barcoded 5' primer and a J-beta primer mix, a second PCR proceeded for about 7 to 12 cycles. TCRdb processed the 5' RACE reads anew with MiXCR; each CDR3 protein has one entry. The sample holds about 970,000 distinct CDR3 sequences, 51% seen once. The sample consisted of blood. The origin of the receptors is a woman aged 55-69 years in good health.

The chain has TRBV7-2 and TRBJ2-2; 10 bases agree with TRBD2. J gave up 3 bases and V 3 bases, and 4 bases lay outside the gene matches. The V gene's germline CDR1 is SGHTA and CDR2 FQGNSA. The CDR3 covers 16 residues. This CDR3 reads CASSFASGSYTGELFF. The DNA for the CDR3 is TGTGCCAGCAGCTTCGCTAGCGGGAGTTACACCGGGGAGCTGTTTTTT.

The chain links TRBV6-2 or TRBV6-3 to TRBJ1-2; D gene ambiguous. V lost 4 bases and J lost 4, with 10 bases in between. The CDR3 loop spans 13 amino acids. Germline CDR1 MNHEY, CDR2 SVGEGT. CDR3 amino acids: CASSSWEAYGYTF. The CDR3 coding sequence is TGTGCCAGCAGTTCATGGGAAGCCTATGGCTACACCTTC.

The CDR3 DNA sequence: TGTGCCAGTGGACGGGATTGGGCAGACTCCTATGGCTACACCTTC. Protein product: CASGRDWADSYGYTF. V gene TRBV19 combines with J gene TRBJ1-2; D uncertain. The germline V gene has CDR1 LNHDA and CDR2 SQIVND (reference sequence). V was cut by 8 bases and J by 4 bases, with 20 bases left in between. This CDR3 is built from 15 residues. Full variable domain (remainder filled in from reference TRBV19 and TRBJ1-2): DGGITQSPKYLFRKEGQNVTLSCEQNLNHDAMYWYRQDPGQGLRLIYYSQIVNDFQKGDIAEGYSVSREKKESFPLTVTSAQKNPTAFYLCASGRDWADSYGYTFGSGTRLTVV.

This clonotype came up many times. The J gene is TRBJ1-2, the V gene TRBV12-3 or TRBV12-4; D is possibly TRBD1 (6 bases). The CDR3 loop spans 13 amino acids. V dropped 5 bases and J dropped 4 bases, with 11 bases sitting between them. CDR3 sequence: CASSPDRVYGYTF. As DNA, the CDR3 is TGTGCCAGCAGTCCGGACAGAGTCTATGGCTACACCTTC.